This TCR beta chain is drawn from a study of blood T cell repertoires in COVID-19. Study in general: Acute-phase and convalescent COVID-19 samples originated in the United States, Italy and Spain. PBMCs, B-cell-depleted T cells, or T cells provided the cDNA or gDNA that made up the material.

J gave up 7 bases and V 2 bases, and 2 bases lay outside the gene matches. This CDR3 comprises 13 residues. CDR1 and CDR2 from the germline V gene are SGHAT and FQNNGV. This clone was recorded only once. Per the original data handling: Estimation of nucleated cell counts relied on the amplification of reference gene primers. The table came from immunoSEQ multiplex PCR; TCRdb's copy has only in-frame clones and leaves some out. V and J calls and clone size are copied from that table; D and trimming were computed from the DNA. The sample includes 40,000 to 60,000 clones, around 86% seen only once; the top ten take approximately 15%.

The sample comprised peripheral blood. The receptor was derived from a human donor in a cohort sampled during active COVID-19. The rearrangement uses TRBV11-2 and TRBJ2-4; TRBD2 aligns across 7 bases. The CDR3 DNA reads TGTGCCAGCAGCTTATCGCGGGAGAACATTCAGTACTTC. Translated, it gives CASSLSRENIQYF.